This TCR beta chain was retrieved from a study of blood T cell repertoires in COVID-19 (dated by TCRdb to the early 2020s). General notes on the study: Samples from collaborators originated in the United States, Italy and Spain and spanned both the acute and convalescent phases of COVID-19. The repertoires were released in a freely available public database meant as a resource for research on the immune response to SARS-CoV-2. Samples came from the ongoing ImmuneRACE study (first 160 participants) plus 1,254 subjects from 6 global collaborators. The dataset comprised deeply sampled blood TCRbeta repertoires from subjects exposed to, actively infected with, or recovered from COVID-19. Where available, HLA class I and class II types were obtained from metadata supplied by the sample provider rather than from assay-based typing. Sample metadata almost always included a de-identified subject ID, COVID-19 status, age in years and sex. The prospective study material was composed of cDNA or gDNA derived from T cells, B-cell-depleted T cells, or PBMCs.

TCRbeta CDR3 regions were amplified from genomic DNA by means of the immunoSEQ Assay, a bias-controlled multiplex PCR. The source study handled its data this way. Nucleated cell counts per sample were estimated from amplification of reference gene primers within the assay. To quantify the absolute abundance of each unique TCRbeta CDR3 rearrangement, sequence reads were collapsed and filtered. For each sample, productive Simpson clonality was calculated as the square root of Simpson's diversity index across productive rearrangements. TCRdb took this table from immuneACCESS and kept in-frame rearrangements with V and J called. Such tables lack part of the clones; where checked against another copy, unresolved V genes explain under half of the gap, and the rest is unexplained. Clonal size and the V and J genes are those of that table, whereas D and trimming came from the DNA. This sample lists roughly 90,000 clones; 85% to 90% were detected once. 4% to 5.5% of the sample is taken by the ten largest.

Collaborating institutions collected whole blood in K2EDTA tubes following their own protocols. For TCRbeta analysis, collaborator samples were shipped as frozen whole blood, as isolated PBMCs, or as DNA extracted from either sample type. The full study reports these points: The amount of clinical and demographic metadata varied by source and participant and was provided uncurated.

V and J are trimmed by 1 base and 4 bases, and the gene matches miss 5 bases of the junction. The CDR3, from cysteine to phenylalanine, totals 16 residues. Just the 48-base CDR3 DNA is kept, in frame starting at base 1. Via the germline V gene (reference sequence), CDR1 is LNHDA and CDR2 SQIVND. On this clone itself: There is no known antigen for this receptor. No base-level quality is on record; no much larger clone is a single base apart.

The sample consisted of peripheral blood. This receptor was identified in a man aged 35 to 55 with acute or convalescent COVID-19. The V and J genes are TRBV19 and TRBJ1-5, and 9 junction bases match TRBD1. In nucleotide form, the sequence is TGTGCCAGTAGTATAGTTGGGACAGGGACGAATCAGCCCCAGCATTTT. It encodes CASSIVGTGTNQPQHF.